These T cell receptor beta chains were read from a single sample in a study of T cell clonotyping in hematopoietic cell transplantation. The data were produced by immunoSEQ multiplex PCR, yet TCRdb's version contains in-frame clones alone and is incomplete. The sample holds roughly 80,000 clones, less than 96% seen once. Source: peripheral blood mononuclear cells, taken before stem cell transplant. The receptors were sampled from a woman between 45 and 65 years old with acute myeloid leukemia. Some clones in this sample may be carry-over from other donors' samples. The CDR3 runs from the conserved cysteine through the conserved F or W. Each record gives: V gene, J gene, clone size, D gene, CDR3 protein, CDR3 DNA. A D gene is named only where the DNA matches it firmly. Clone size is not always given. Where it is, it says once, few, many or a class for expanded clones.

TRBV6-5,TRBJ2-3,once,NA,CASSYWTSTDTQYF,TGTGCCAGCAGTTACTGGACTAGCACAGATACGCAGTATTTT
TRBV6-1,TRBJ1-1,NA,NA,CAILIDAFF,TGTGCCATTCTCATTGACGCTTTCTTT
TRBV5-1,TRBJ1-1,NA,NA,CASRFRGEDTEAFF,TGCGCCAGCAGGTTCAGGGGAGAGGACACTGAAGCTTTCTTT
TRBV18,TRBJ2-5,NA,NA,CASSPVGEETQYF,TGTGCCAGCTCACCAGTCGGGGAGGAGACCCAGTACTTC
TRBV7-2,TRBJ1-1,once,NA,CASSLAHRGEEAFF,TGTGCCAGCAGCTTAGCCCATAGAGGGGAGGAAGCTTTCTTT
TRBV30,TRBJ1-3,NA,NA,CAWSVRRTSGNTIYF,TGTGCCTGGAGTGTACGCAGGACCTCTGGAAACACCATATATTTT
TRBV4-1,TRBJ2-7,NA,NA,CASSQKQGHEQYF,TGCGCCAGCAGCCAAAAACAGGGCCACGAGCAGTACTTC
TRBV30,TRBJ1-2,NA,NA,CAWSHGGNAYGYTF,TGTGCCTGGAGCCACGGGGGTAATGCCTATGGCTACACCTTC
TRBV7-8,TRBJ1-1,NA,NA,CASSLAARQEAEAFF,TGTGCCAGCAGCTTAGCGGCCAGGCAGGAGGCTGAAGCTTTCTTT
TRBV6-5,TRBJ1-1,NA,NA,CASSYSGQTAFF,TGTGCCAGCAGTTACTCGGGACAAACAGCTTTCTTT
TRBV11-2,TRBJ2-1,NA,TRBD2,CASSLDRAGGNEQFF,TGTGCCAGCAGCTTAGATAGGGCGGGAGGGAATGAGCAGTTCTTC
TRBV30,TRBJ2-3,NA,TRBD1,CAWRNRDRGFDTQYF,TGTGCCTGGAGAAACCGGGACAGGGGTTTCGATACGCAGTATTTT
TRBV6-5,TRBJ1-2,NA,NA,CASSYSDVTGRGYTF,TGTGCCAGCAGTTACTCGGATGTAACAGGGAGAGGCTACACCTTC
TRBV10-2,TRBJ2-2,NA,NA,CASRRNTGELFF,TGCGCCAGCAGGAGAAACACCGGGGAGCTGTTTTTT
TRBV2,TRBJ2-5,once,NA,CASSGGGGQETQYF,TGTGCCAGCAGCGGAGGGGGGGGGCAAGAGACCCAGTACTTC